This TCR beta chain emerged from a study of T cells in localized non-small cell lung cancer. Notes on the study in general: T cell clonality was highest in uninvolved adjacent lung, above tumor. A higher density of T cells in blood coincided with extended overall survival. Median 57 top-100 tumor clones were shared with paired adjacent lung.

Trimming stripped 0 bases from V and 1 base from J, with 12 bases between. There are 16 residues in the CDR3. CDR1 and CDR2 (germline): MGHRA, YSYEKL. Libraries were prepared by immunoSEQ multiplex PCR; TCRdb keeps only in-frame clonotypes and omits some of them. The sample contains about 11,000 clones, around 82% of which appear only once. Notes on this clone: Its specificity is not known.

This material consisted of peripheral blood mononuclear cells, taken before any cancer treatment. The chain recombines TRBV4-1 with TRBJ2-5; the D is unclear. The receptor was isolated from a female donor older than 55 with stage II lung adenocarcinoma. CDR3 in DNA: TGCGCCAGCAGCCAAGAGGGTCGGGCTCTCCAAGAGACCCAGTACTTC. Its translation: CASSQEGRALQETQYF.